Listed here is a single TCR beta chain. The repertoire was sequenced with immunoSEQ multiplex PCR; TCRdb's copy has only in-frame clones and lacks some. The data contain roughly 14,000 clones, 75% to 85% of them singletons. The data derive from a study of blood T cell repertoires in COVID-19. This CDR3 comprises 15 residues. CDR1 is SGHNT, CDR2 YENEEA, per germline. V lost 1 base and J lost 0, with 8 bases in between. Sequencing used peripheral blood. The source of this sequence is a woman aged 50 to 60 with active or convalescent COVID-19. The V call is TRBV11-3, the J call TRBJ2-3; D call uncertain. The CDR3 loop reads CASSLGHFSTDTQYF. CDR3 DNA: TGTGCCAGCAGCTTAGGACATTTTAGCACAGATACGCAGTATTTT.